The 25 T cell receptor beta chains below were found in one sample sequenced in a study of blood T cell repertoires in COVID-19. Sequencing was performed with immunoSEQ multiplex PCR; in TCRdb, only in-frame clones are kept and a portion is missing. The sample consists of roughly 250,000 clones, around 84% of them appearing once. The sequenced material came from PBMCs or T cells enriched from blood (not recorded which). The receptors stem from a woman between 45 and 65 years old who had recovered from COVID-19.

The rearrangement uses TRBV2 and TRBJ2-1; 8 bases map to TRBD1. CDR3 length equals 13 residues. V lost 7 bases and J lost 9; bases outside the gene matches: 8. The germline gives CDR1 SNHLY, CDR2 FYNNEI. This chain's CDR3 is CASTILTGGEQFF. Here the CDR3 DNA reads TGTGCCAGCACCATACTAACAGGGGGTGAGCAGTTCTTC.

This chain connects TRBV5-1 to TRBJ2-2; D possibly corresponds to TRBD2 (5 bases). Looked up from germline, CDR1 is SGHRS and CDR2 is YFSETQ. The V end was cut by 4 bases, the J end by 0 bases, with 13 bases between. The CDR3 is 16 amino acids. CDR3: CASSDLSLANTGELFF. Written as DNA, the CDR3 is TGCGCCAGCAGCGATCTCTCACTAGCGAACACCGGGGAGCTGTTTTTT.

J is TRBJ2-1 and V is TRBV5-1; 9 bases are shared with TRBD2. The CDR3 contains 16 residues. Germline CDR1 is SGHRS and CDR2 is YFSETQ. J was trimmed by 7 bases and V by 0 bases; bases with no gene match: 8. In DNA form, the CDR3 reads TGCGCCAGCAGCTTGGTACTAGCGGGCGAGAGGAATGAGCAGTTCTTC. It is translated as CASSLVLAGERNEQFF.

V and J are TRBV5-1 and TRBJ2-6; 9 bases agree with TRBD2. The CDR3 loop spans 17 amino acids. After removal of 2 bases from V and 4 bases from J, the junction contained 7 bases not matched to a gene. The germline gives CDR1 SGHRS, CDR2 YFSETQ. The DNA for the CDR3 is TGCGCCAGCAGCTTCCGCGGGAGGGCCGGGGGGGCCAACGTCCTGACTTTC. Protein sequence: CASSFRGRAGGANVLTF.

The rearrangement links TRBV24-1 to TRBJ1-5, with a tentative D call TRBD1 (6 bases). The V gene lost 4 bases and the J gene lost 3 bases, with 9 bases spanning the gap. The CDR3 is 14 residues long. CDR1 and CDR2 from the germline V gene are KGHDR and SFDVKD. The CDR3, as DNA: TGTGCCACCAGTGAGGGGGCAGACAATCAGCCCCAGCATTTT. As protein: CATSEGADNQPQHF.

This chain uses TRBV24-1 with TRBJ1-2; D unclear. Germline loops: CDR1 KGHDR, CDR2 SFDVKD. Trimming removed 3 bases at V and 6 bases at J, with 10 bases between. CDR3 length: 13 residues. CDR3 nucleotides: TGTGCCACCAGTGATGACAAAAGGCATGGCTACACCTTC. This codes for CATSDDKRHGYTF.

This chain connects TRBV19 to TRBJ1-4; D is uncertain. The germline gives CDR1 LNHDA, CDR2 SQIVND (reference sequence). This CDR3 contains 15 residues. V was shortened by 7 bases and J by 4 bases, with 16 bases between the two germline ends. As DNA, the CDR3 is TGTGCCAGTACTGTCAGGAGAGGGAATAATGAAAAACTGTTTTTT. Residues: CASTVRRGNNEKLFF.

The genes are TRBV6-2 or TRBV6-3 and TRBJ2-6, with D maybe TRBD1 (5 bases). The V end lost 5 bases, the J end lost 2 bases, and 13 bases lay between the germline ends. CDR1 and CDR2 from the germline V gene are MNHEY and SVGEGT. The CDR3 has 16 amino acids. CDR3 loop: CASSPQGGPGANVLTF. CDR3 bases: TGTGCCAGCAGTCCGCAGGGCGGTCCTGGGGCCAACGTCCTGACTTTC.

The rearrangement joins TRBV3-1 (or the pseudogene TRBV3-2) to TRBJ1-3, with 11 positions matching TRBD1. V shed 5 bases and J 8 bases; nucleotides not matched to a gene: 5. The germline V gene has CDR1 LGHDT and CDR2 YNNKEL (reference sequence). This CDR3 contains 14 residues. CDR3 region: CASSRGQGADTIYF. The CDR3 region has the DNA TGTGCCAGCAGCAGAGGACAGGGGGCGGACACCATATATTTT.

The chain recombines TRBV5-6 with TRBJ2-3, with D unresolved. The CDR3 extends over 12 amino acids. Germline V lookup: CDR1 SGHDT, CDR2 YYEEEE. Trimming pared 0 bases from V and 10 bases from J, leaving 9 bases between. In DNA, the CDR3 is TGTGCCAGCAGCTTGGCCGGGTATGCGCAGTATTTT. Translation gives CASSLAGYAQYF.

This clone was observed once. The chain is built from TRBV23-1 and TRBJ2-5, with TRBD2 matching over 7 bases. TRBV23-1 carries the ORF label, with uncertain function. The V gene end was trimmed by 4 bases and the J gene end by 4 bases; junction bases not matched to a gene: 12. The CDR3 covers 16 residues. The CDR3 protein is CASSPPGGTPRETQYF. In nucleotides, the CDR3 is TGCGCCAGCAGTCCCCCCGGGGGGACGCCCAGAGAGACCCAGTACTTC.

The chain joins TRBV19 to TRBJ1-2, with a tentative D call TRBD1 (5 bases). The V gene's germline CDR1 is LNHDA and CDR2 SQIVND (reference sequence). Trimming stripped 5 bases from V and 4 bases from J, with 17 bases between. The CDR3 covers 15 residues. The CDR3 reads CASSANSRGGYGYTF. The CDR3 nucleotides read TGTGCCAGTAGTGCGAACTCCCGGGGGGGCTATGGCTACACCTTC.

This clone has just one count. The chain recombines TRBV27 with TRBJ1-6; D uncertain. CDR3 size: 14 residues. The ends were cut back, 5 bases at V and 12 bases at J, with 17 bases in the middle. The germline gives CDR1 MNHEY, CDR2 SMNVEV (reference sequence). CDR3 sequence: CASSPGRSFGPLHF. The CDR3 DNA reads TGTGCCAGCAGTCCCGGGAGGTCGTTTGGACCCCTCCACTTT.

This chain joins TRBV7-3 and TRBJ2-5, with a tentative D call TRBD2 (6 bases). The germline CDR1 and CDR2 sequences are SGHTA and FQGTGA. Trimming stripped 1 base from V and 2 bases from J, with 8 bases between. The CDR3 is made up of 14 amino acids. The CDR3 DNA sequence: TGTGCCAGCAGCTTAATCGGGGGTCAAGAGACCCAGTACTTC. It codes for CASSLIGGQETQYF.

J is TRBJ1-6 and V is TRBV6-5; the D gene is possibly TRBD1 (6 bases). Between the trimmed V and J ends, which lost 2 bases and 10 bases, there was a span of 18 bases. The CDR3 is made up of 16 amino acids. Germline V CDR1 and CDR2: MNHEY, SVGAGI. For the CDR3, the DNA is TGTGCCAGCAGTTACGACCCCCGGGGGGCACAATCACCCCTCCACTTT. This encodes CASSYDPRGAQSPLHF.

CDR3 DNA: TGTGCCAGCTCACGGGGACAGGAGATGAACACTGAAGCTTTCTTT. It translates to CASSRGQEMNTEAFF. The gene calls are TRBV18 and TRBJ1-1; 8 bases align to TRBD1. Trimming at V came to 4 bases and at J to 0 bases, leaving 4 bases not matched to a gene. The CDR3 contains 15 residues. In germline, CDR1 is KGHSH, CDR2 LQKENI.

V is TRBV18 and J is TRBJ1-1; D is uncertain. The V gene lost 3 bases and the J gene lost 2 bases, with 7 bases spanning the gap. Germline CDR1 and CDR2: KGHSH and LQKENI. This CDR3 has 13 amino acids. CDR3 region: CASSPNINTEAFF. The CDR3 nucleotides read TGTGCCAGCTCACCTAATATAAACACTGAAGCTTTCTTT.

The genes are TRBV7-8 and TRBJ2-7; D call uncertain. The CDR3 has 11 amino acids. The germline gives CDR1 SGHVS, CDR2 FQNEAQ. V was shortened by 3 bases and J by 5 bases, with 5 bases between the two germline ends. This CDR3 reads CASSFRDEQYF. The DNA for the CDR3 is TGTGCCAGCAGCTTTCGGGACGAGCAGTACTTC. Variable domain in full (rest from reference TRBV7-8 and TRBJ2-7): GAGVSQSPRYKVAKRGQDVALRCDPISGHVSLFWYQQALGQGPEFLTYFQNEAQLDKSGLPSDRFFAERPEGSVSTLKIQRTQQEDSAVYLCASSFRDEQYFGPGTRLTVT.

CDR3 coding DNA: TGTGCCAGTAGTATAGACCGGACTAGCGGAGACGACGAGCAGTACTTC. This gives the protein CASSIDRTSGDDEQYF. The chain carries TRBV19 and TRBJ2-7; 10 nucleotides align to TRBD2. This CDR3 is built from 16 residues. Trimming took 0 bases from V and 5 from J; bases not matched to a gene: 7. CDR1 and CDR2 from the germline V gene are LNHDA and SQIVND (reference sequence).

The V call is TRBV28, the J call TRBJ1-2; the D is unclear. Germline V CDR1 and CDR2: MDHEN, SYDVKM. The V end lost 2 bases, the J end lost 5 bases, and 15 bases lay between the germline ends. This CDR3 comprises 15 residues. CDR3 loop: CASSLELGGSYGYTF. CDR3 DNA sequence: TGTGCCAGCAGTTTAGAACTAGGAGGATCGTATGGCTACACCTTC.

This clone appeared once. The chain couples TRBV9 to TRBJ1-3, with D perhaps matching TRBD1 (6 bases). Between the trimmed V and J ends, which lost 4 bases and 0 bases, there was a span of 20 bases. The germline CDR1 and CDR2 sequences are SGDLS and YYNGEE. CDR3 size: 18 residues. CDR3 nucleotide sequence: TGTGCCAGCAGCCCAGTGTCCTTGGACAGAAGCTCTGGAAACACCATATATTTT. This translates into CASSPVSLDRSSGNTIYF.

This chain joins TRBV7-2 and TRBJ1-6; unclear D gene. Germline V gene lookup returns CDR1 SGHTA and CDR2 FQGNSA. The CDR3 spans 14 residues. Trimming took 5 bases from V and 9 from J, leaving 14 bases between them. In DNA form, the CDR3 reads TGTGCCAGCAGCGTGAGTAGGCGGGCTTCACCCCTCCACTTT. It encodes CASSVSRRASPLHF.

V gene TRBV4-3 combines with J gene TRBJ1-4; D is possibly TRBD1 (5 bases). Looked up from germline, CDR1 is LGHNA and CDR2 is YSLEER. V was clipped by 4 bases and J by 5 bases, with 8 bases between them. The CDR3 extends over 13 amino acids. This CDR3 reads CASSPGDNEKLFF. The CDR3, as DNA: TGCGCCAGCAGCCCGGGGGACAATGAAAAACTGTTTTTT.

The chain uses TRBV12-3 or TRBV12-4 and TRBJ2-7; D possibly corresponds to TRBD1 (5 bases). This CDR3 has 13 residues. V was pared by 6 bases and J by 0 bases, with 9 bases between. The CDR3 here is CASSDSLSYEQYF. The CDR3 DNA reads TGTGCCAGCAGCGACAGCCTCTCCTACGAGCAGTACTTC.

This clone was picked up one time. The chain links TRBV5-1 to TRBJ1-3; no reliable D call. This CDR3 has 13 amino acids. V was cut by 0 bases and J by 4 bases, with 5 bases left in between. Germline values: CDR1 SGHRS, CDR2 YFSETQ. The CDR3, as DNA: TGCGCCAGCAGCTTGGCAGTGGGAAACACCATATATTTT. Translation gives CASSLAVGNTIYF.